The clone carrying this T cell receptor (beta chain) ranks as large. Its cognate antigen is unknown. This record comes from a study of spatial heterogeneity in lung cancer. General study findings and limits: Tumor TCRs that were ubiquitous and expanded showed up in blood more at resection than follow-up.

TCRdb passed the 5' RACE reads through MiXCR, listing each CDR3 protein once. This repertoire shows approximately 44,000 distinct CDR3 sequences, around 13% found once; its top ten account for about 57%. V lost 5 bases, J lost 1 base, and 12 bases lay in between. The CDR3 contains 15 residues. The germline V gene has CDR1 MNHEY and CDR2 SMNVEV (reference sequence). Time point reported: sample taken at primary tumor resection. Donation came from some 72 patients with untreated early-stage non-small cell lung cancer. This clonotype was obtained from a male donor with early-stage non-small cell lung cancer. Sequencing used PBMCs, obtained at surgery. V and J are TRBV27 and TRBJ2-1; a weak D match, TRBD2 (6 bases). The CDR3 region has the DNA TGTGCCAGCAGTCCAGGACTATTATCCTACAATGAGCAGTTCTTC. Protein: CASSPGLLSYNEQFF.